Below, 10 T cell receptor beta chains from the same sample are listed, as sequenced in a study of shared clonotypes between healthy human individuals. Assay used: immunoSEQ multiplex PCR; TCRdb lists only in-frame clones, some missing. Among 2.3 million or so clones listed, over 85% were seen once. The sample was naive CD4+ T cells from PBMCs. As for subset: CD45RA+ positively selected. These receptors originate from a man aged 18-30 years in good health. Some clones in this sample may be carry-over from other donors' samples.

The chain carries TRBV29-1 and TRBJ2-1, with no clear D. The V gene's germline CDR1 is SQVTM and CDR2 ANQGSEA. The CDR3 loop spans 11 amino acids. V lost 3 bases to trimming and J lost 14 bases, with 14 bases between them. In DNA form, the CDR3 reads TGCAGCGTTGACAGACTGGCAGAGGAGTTCTTC. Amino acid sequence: CSVDRLAEEFF.

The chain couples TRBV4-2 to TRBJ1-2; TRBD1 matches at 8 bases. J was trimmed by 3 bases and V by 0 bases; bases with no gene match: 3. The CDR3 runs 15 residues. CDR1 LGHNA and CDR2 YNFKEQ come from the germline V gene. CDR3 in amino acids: CASSQDWGQDYGYTF. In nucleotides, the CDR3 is TGTGCCAGCAGCCAAGATTGGGGACAGGACTATGGCTACACCTTC.

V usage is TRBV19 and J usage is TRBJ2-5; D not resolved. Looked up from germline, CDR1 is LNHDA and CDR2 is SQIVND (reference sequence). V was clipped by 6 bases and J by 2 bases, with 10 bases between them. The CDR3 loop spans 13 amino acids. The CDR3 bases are TGTGCCAGTAGCCCGAAGTTACAAGAGACCCAGTACTTC. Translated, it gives CASSPKLQETQYF.

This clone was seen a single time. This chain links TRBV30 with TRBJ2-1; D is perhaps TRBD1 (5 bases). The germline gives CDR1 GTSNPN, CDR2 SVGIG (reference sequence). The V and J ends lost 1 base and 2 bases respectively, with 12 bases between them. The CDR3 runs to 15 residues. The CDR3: CAWSADSLTYNEQFF. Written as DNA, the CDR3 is TGTGCCTGGAGTGCTGACAGCCTTACCTACAATGAGCAGTTCTTC.

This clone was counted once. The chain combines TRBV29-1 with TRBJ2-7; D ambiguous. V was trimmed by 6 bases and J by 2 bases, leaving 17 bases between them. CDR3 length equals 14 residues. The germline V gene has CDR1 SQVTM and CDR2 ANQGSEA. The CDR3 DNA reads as TGCAGCGTCTACTTCGTCGGTCAGGCCTACGAGCAGTACTTC. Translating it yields CSVYFVGQAYEQYF.

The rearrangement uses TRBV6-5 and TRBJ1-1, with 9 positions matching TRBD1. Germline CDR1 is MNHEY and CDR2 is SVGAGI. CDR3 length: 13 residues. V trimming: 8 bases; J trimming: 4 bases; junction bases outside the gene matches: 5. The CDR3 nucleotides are TGTGCCAGCCTCACAGGGGGCGGCACTGAAGCTTTCTTT. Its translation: CASLTGGGTEAFF.

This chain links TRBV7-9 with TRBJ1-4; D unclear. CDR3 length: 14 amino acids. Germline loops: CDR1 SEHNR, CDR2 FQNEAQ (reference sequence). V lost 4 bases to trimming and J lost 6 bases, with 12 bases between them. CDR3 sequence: CASSSHGLYEKLFF. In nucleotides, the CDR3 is TGTGCCAGCAGCTCGCACGGGCTGTATGAAAAACTGTTTTTT.

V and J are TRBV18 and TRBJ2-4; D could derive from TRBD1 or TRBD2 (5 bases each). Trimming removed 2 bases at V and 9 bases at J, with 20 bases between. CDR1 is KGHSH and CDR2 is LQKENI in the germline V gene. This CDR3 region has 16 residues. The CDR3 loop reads CASSPGGTRSISIQYF. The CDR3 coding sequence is TGTGCCAGCTCACCAGGGGGTACCCGGAGCATTAGCATTCAGTACTTC.

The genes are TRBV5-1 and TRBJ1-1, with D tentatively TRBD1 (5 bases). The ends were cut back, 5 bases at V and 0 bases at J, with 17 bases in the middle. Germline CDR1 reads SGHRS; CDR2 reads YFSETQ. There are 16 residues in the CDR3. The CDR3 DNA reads TGCGCCAGCAGATCCTCCCCGGGACGGGTGAACACTGAAGCTTTCTTT. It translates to CASRSSPGRVNTEAFF.

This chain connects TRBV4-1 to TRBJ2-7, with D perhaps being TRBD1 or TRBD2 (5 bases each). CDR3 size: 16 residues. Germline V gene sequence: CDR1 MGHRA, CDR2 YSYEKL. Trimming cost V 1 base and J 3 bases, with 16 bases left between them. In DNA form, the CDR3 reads TGCGCCAGCAGCCAAGGGGACGCTGGACCTTTCTACGAGCAGTACTTC. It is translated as CASSQGDAGPFYEQYF.